Listed here is a single T cell receptor beta chain. Memory CD4+ cells were the fraction left after CD45RA+ naive selection. Per the original data handling: In the immunoSEQ data, sequences were junction-only and lacked quality scores, so filtering differed. Only in-frame clones appear in the TCRdb table, and some are missing; sequencing was by immunoSEQ multiplex PCR. That table is the source of V, J and clone size, and D and trimming were worked out from the DNA. The sample includes over a million clones, about 84% of them seen just once. The sample originates from a study of shared clonotypes between healthy human individuals. J gave up 8 bases and V 2 bases, and 8 bases lay outside the gene matches. Germline V gene data show CDR1 as SEHNR and CDR2 as FQNEAQ (reference sequence). There are 15 residues in the CDR3.

The receptor was isolated from a man between 18 and 29 years old in good health. Some clones in this sample may be carry-over from other donors' samples. The chain employs TRBV7-9 and TRBJ2-1, with 8 bases identical to TRBD2. Input material: memory CD4+ T cells from PBMCs. Subset in this sample: CD45RA-negative fraction. The CDR3 DNA reads as TGTGCCAGCAGCTTATGGGGACTAGATTACGATGAGCAGTTCTTC. Encoded protein: CASSLWGLDYDEQFF.